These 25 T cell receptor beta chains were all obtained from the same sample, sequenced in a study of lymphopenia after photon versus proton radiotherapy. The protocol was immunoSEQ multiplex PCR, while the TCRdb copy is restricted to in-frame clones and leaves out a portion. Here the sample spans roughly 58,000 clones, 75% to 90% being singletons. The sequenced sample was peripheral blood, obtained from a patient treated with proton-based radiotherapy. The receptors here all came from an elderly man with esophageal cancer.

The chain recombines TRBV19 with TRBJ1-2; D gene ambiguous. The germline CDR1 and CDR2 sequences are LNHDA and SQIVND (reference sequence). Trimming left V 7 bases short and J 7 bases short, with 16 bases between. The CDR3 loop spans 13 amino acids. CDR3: CASMGLVTLGYTF. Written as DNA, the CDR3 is TGTGCCAGTATGGGTTTAGTCACCCTTGGCTACACCTTC.

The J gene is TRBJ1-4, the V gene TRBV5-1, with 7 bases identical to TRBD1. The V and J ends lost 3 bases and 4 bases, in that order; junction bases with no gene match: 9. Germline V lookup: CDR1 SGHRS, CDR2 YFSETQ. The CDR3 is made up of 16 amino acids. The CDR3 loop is CASSWGPRDSNEKLFF. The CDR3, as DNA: TGCGCCAGCAGCTGGGGCCCCCGGGACAGTAATGAAAAACTGTTTTTT.

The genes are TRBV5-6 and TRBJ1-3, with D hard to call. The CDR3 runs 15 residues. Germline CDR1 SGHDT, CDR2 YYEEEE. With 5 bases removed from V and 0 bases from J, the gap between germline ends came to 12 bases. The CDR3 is CASRSNLVSGNTIYF. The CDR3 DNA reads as TGTGCCAGCAGGTCCAACCTCGTCTCTGGAAACACCATATATTTT.

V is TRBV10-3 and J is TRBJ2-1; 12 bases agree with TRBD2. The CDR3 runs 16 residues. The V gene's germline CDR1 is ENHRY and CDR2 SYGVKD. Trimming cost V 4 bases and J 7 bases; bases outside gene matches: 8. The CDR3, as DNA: TGTGCCATCAGTGCTGGACTAGCGGGGACGAGGAATGAGCAGTTCTTC. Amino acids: CAISAGLAGTRNEQFF.

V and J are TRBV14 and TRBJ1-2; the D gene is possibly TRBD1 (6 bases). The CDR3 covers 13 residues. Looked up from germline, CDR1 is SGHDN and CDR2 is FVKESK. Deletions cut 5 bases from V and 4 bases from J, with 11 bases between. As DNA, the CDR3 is TGTGCCAGCAGCTCCGGGGGGGCCTATGGCTACACCTTC. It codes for CASSSGGAYGYTF.

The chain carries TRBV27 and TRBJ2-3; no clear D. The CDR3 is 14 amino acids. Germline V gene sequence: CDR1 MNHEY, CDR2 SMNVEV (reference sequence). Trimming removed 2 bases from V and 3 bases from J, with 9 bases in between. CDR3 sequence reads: CASSLERPTDTQYF. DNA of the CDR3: TGTGCCAGCAGTTTAGAGAGGCCTACAGATACGCAGTATTTT.

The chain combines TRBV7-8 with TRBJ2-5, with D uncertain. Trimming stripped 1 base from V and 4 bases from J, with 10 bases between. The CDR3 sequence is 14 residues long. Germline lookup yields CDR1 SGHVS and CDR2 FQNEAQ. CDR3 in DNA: TGTGCCAGCAGCTTAGTGCTTAGCAGAGAGACCCAGTACTTC. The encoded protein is CASSLVLSRETQYF.

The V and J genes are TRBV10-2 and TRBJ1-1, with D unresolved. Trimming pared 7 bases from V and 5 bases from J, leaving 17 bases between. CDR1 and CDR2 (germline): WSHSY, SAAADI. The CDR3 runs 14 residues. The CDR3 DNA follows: TGCGCCAGCAAGCAGGAGCCCCTGGGGACTGAAGCTTTCTTT. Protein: CASKQEPLGTEAFF.

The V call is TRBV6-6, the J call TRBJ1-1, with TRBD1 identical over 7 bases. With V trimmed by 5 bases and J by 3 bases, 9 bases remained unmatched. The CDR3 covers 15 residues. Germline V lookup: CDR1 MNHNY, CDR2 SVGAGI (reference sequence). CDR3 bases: TGTGCCAGCAGTCGAGGCCGGGACAGCTACACTGAAGCTTTCTTT. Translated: CASSRGRDSYTEAFF.

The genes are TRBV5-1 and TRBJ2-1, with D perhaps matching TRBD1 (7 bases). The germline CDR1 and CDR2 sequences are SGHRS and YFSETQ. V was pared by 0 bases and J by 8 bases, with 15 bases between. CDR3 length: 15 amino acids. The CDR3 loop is CASSLGGTVGHEQFF. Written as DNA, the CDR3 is TGCGCCAGCAGCTTGGGCGGGACAGTTGGCCATGAGCAGTTCTTC. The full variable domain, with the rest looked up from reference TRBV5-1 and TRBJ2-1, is KAGVTQTPRYLIKTRGQQVTLSCSPISGHRSVSWYQQTPGQGLQFLFEYFSETQRNKGNFPGRFSGRQFSNSRSEMNVSTLELGDSALYLCASSLGGTVGHEQFFGPGTRLTVL.

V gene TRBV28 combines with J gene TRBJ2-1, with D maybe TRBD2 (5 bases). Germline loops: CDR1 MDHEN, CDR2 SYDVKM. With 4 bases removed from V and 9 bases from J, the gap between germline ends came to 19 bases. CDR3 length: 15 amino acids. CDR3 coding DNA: TGTGCCAGCAGTTCAACTAGTATCGGTTTATCTGAGCAGTTCTTC. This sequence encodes CASSSTSIGLSEQFF.

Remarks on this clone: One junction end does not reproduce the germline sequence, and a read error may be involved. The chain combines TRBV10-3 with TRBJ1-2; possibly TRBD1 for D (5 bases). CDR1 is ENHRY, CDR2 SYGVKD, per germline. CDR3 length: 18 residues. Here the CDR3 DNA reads TGTGCCAGCAGTGACACTGAGGGGATTGGGATAATTAGATATGGCTACACCTTC. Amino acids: CASSDTEGIGIIRYGYTF.

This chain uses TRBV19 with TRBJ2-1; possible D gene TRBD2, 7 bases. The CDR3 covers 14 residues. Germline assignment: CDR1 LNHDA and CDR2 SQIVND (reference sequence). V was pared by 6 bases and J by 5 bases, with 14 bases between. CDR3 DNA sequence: TGTGCCAGTAGCCTGAGGGGGGGAAACAATGAGCAGTTCTTC. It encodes CASSLRGGNNEQFF.

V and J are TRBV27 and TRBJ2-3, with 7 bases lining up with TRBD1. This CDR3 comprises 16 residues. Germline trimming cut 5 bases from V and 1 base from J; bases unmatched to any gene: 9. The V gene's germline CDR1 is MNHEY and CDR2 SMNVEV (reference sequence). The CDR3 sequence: CASSLWRQGRTDTQYF. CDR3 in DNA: TGTGCCAGCAGTCTTTGGCGACAGGGTCGCACAGATACGCAGTATTTT.

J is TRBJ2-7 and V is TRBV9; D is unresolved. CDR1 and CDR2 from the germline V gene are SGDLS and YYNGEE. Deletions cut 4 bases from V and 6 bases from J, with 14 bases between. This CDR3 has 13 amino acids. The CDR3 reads CASSSPWGGEQYF. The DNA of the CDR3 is TGTGCCAGCAGCTCCCCCTGGGGTGGCGAGCAGTACTTC.

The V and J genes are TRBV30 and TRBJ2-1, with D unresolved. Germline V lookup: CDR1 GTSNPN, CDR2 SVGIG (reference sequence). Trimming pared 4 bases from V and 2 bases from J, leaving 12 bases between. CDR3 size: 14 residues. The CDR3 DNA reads TGTGCCTGGACCGTCGACGTAGCCTACAATGAGCAGTTCTTC. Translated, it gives CAWTVDVAYNEQFF.

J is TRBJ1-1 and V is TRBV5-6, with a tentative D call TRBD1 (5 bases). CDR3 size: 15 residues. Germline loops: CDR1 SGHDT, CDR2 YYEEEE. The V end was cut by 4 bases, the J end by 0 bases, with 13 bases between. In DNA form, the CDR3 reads TGTGCCAGCAGCCTACCAGGGCCCATGAACACTGAAGCTTTCTTT. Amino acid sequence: CASSLPGPMNTEAFF.

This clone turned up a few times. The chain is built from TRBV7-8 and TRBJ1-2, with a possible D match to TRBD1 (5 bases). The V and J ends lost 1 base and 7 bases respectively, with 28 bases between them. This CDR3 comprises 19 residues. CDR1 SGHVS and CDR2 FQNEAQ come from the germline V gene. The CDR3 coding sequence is TGTGCCAGCAGCTTAGTAAGGAGGGAGTTTAGGGGATTGGCTGGTGGCTACACCTTC. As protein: CASSLVRREFRGLAGGYTF. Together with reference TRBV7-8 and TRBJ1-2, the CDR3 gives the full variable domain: GAGVSQSPRYKVAKRGQDVALRCDPISGHVSLFWYQQALGQGPEFLTYFQNEAQLDKSGLPSDRFFAERPEGSVSTLKIQRTQQEDSAVYLCASSLVRREFRGLAGGYTFGSGTRLTVV.

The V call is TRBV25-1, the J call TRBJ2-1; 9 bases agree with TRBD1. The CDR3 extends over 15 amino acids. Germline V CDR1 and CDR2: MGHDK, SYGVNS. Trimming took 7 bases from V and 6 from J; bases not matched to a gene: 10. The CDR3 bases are TGTGCCAGCACCGCTACGGACAGGGGAGGCAATGAGCAGTTCTTC. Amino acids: CASTATDRGGNEQFF.

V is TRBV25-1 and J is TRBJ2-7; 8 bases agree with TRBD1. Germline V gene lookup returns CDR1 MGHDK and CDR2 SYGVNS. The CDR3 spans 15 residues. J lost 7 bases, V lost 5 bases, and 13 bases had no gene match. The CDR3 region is CASSPPGQAKEEQYF. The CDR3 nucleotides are TGTGCCAGCAGTCCCCCGGGACAGGCTAAGGAAGAGCAGTACTTC.

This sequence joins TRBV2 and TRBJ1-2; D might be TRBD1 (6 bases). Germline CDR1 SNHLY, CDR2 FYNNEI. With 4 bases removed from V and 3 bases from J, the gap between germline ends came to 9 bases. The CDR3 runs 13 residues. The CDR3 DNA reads TGTGCCAGCAGTGGTCGGACAGACTATGGCTACACCTTC. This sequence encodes CASSGRTDYGYTF.

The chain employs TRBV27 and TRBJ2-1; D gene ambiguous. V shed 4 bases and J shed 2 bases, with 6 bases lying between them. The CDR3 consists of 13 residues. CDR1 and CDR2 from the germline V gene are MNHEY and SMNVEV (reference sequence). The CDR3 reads CASSSDTYNEQFF. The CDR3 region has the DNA TGTGCCAGCAGTTCAGATACCTACAATGAGCAGTTCTTC.

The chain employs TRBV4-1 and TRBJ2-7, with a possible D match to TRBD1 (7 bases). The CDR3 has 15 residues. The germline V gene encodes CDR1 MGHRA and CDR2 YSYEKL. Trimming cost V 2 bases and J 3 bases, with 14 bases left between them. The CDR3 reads CASSQTTGTYYEQYF. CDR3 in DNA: TGCGCCAGCAGCCAAACGACAGGGACTTACTACGAGCAGTACTTC.

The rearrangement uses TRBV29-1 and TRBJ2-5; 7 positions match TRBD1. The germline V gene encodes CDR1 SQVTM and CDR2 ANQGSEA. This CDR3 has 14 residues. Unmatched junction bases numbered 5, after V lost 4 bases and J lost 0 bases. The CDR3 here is CSVVGRGNQETQYF. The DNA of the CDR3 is TGCAGCGTTGTGGGCAGGGGGAACCAAGAGACCCAGTACTTC. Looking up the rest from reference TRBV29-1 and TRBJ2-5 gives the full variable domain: SAVISQKPSRDICQRGTSLTIQCQVDSQVTMMFWYRQQPGQSLTLIATANQGSEATYESGFVIDKFPISRPNLTFSTLTVSNMSPEDSSIYLCSVVGRGNQETQYFGPGTRLLVL.

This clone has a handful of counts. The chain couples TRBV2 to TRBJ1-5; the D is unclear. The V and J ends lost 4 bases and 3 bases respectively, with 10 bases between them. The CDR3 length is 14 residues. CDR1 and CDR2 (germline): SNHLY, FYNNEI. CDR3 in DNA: TGTGCCAGCAGTGCAGGTCAGAACAATCAGCCCCAGCATTTT. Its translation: CASSAGQNNQPQHF.